The 24 T cell receptor beta chains given below trace back to one sample, sequenced in a study of neurological immune-mediated disorders. Each CDR3 protein is one row after TCRdb ran MiXCR on the 5' RACE reads. This sample has approximately 32,000 distinct CDR3 sequences, with roughly 15% found just once. The sequenced material came from PBMCs. These receptors originate from a man between 65 and 85 years old in good health.

Many counts were recorded for this clonotype. The rearrangement links TRBV6-2 or TRBV6-3 to TRBJ2-4; 7 positions match TRBD1. Germline V lookup: CDR1 MNHEY, CDR2 SVGEGT. There are 14 residues in the CDR3. The junction had 2 bases not matched to a gene; V was cut back by 2 bases and J by 4 bases. As DNA, the CDR3 is TGTGCCAGCAGTTACGGGACAGCTAAAAACATTCAGTACTTC. Amino acid sequence: CASSYGTAKNIQYF.

This clonotype was detected many times. This sequence joins TRBV18 and TRBJ1-3, with a tentative D call TRBD1 (6 bases). Per germline, CDR1 KGHSH and CDR2 LQKENI. Trimming pared 1 base from V and 1 base from J, leaving 17 bases between. This CDR3 has 18 residues. The CDR3 protein is CASSPQQTGSVSGNTIYF. CDR3 DNA: TGTGCCAGCTCACCACAACAGACAGGTTCTGTGTCTGGAAACACCATATATTTT. Drawing the rest from reference TRBV18 and TRBJ1-3, the complete variable domain is NAGVMQNPRHLVRRRGQEARLRCSPMKGHSHVYWYRQLPEEGLKFMVYLQKENIIDESGMPKERFSAEFPKEGPSILRIQQVVRGDSAAYFCASSPQQTGSVSGNTIYFGEGSWLTVV.

In its sample, this clonotype was seen many times. This chain joins TRBV7-9 and TRBJ2-1; a possible D gene is TRBD1 (6 bases). CDR1 is SEHNR, CDR2 FQNEAQ, per germline (reference sequence). The CDR3 is 15 residues long. Between the trimmed V and J ends, which lost 5 bases and 5 bases, there was a span of 16 bases. The CDR3 protein is CASSPQGSLHNEQFF. The DNA of the CDR3 is TGTGCCAGCAGCCCCCAGGGGAGCCTCCACAATGAGCAGTTCTTC.

This clonotype was seen repeatedly, ten times or more. Here the CDR3 reads CASSQITGNTIYF. The CDR3 DNA sequence: TGTGCCAGCAGCCAAATAACTGGAAACACCATATATTTT. This chain connects TRBV14 to TRBJ1-3; D is undetermined. The germline V and J ends were trimmed by 2 bases and 2 bases, with 4 bases remaining between them. The CDR3 has 13 amino acids. Germline V gives CDR1 SGHDN, CDR2 FVKESK.

This clonotype has at least ten counts. This chain connects TRBV7-8 to TRBJ1-5; TRBD1 aligns across 7 bases. Germline V CDR1 and CDR2: SGHVS, FQNEAQ. The CDR3 length is 16 residues. V was pared by 3 bases and J by 2 bases, with 7 bases of the junction left unmatched. The CDR3: CASSFMTGWGNQPQHF. CDR3 coding DNA: TGTGCCAGCAGCTTTATGACAGGGTGGGGCAATCAGCCCCAGCATTTT.

Ten or more counts support this clonotype. The genes are TRBV28 and TRBJ2-6; D unresolved. CDR3 size: 15 residues. In germline, CDR1 is MDHEN, CDR2 SYDVKM. V was pared by 7 bases and J by 3 bases, with 13 bases between. The CDR3 loop reads CASNSLIFGANVLTF. The CDR3 nucleotides are TGTGCCAGCAATTCCCTAATTTTTGGGGCCAACGTCCTGACTTTC.

This clonotype was picked up many times. The chain recombines TRBV7-2 with TRBJ2-1; 9 bases align to TRBD1. V lost 1 base to trimming and J lost 8 bases; unmatched junction nucleotides: 6. Looked up from germline, CDR1 is SGHTA and CDR2 is FQGNSA. CDR3 length equals 15 residues. The CDR3 here is CASSLDGTGYYEQFF. CDR3 DNA sequence: TGTGCCAGCAGCTTAGATGGGACAGGGTATTATGAGCAGTTCTTC.

DNA for the CDR3: TGCAGTGCTTCGGACAGAGTCTACGAGCAGTACTTC. The encoded protein is CSASDRVYEQYF. This chain joins TRBV20-1 and TRBJ2-7, with a weak D call TRBD1 (6 bases). V gave up 5 bases and J gave up 3 bases, with 11 bases separating them. This CDR3 is 12 amino acids long. The germline V gene encodes CDR1 DFQATT and CDR2 SNEGSKA (reference sequence).

Ten or more counts support this clonotype. The chain employs TRBV7-8 and TRBJ2-3, with 9 bases aligning to TRBD1. Losses at the gene ends were 4 bases for V and 0 bases for J; bases not matched to a gene: 5. In germline, CDR1 is SGHVS, CDR2 FQNEAQ. This CDR3 has 16 amino acids. CDR3 nucleotides: TGTGCCAGCAGCTGGTACAGGGGGCTTAGCACAGATACGCAGTATTTT. Translation: CASSWYRGLSTDTQYF.

In this sample, this clonotype turned up many times. The chain is built from TRBV12-3 or TRBV12-4 and TRBJ2-1, with 11 positions matching TRBD2. V shed 2 bases and J 10 bases; nucleotides not matched to a gene: 1. CDR3 length: 13 residues. This CDR3 is CASSLRLAGEQFF. The CDR3 region has the DNA TGTGCCAGCAGTTTACGACTAGCGGGGGAGCAGTTCTTC.

In its sample, this clonotype was seen many times. The rearrangement links TRBV28 to TRBJ2-3; TRBD2 matches at 7 bases. J lost 3 bases, V lost 3 bases, and 9 bases had no gene match. CDR1 and CDR2 from the germline V gene are MDHEN and SYDVKM. The CDR3 consists of 16 residues. Written as DNA, the CDR3 is TGTGCCAGCAGTTTGTTGGGGGGGAGGGGTACAGATACGCAGTATTTT. Translated: CASSLLGGRGTDTQYF.

This clonotype was picked up many times. CDR3 sequence reads: CASSPTDQPQHF. DNA for the CDR3: TGTGCCAGCAGCCCTACCGATCAGCCCCAGCATTTT. The chain has TRBV12-3 or TRBV12-4 and TRBJ1-5; no clear D gene. This CDR3 contains 12 residues. Trimming removed 6 bases from V and 5 bases from J, with 8 bases in between.

DNA of the CDR3: TGTGCCACCAGCAGAGATACAGCGAACACTGAAGCTTTCTTT. It specifies CATSRDTANTEAFF. V gene TRBV15 combines with J gene TRBJ1-1; D not resolved. Germline CDR1 LNHNV, CDR2 YYDKDF (reference sequence). CDR3 length: 14 amino acids. V dropped 0 bases and J dropped 1 base, with 6 bases sitting between them. Filled out from reference TRBV15 and TRBJ1-1, the complete variable domain reads DAMVIQNPRYQVTQFGKPVTLSCSQTLNHNVMYWYQQKSSQAPKLLFHYYDKDFNNEADTPDNFQSRRPNTSFCFLDIRSPGLGDTAMYLCATSRDTANTEAFFGQGTRLTVV.

In this sample, this clonotype turned up many times. The rearrangement joins TRBV13 to TRBJ2-7; maybe TRBD1 (7 bases). This CDR3 is built from 15 residues. From germline, CDR1 is PRHDT and CDR2 FYEKMQ (reference sequence). The V end lost 5 bases, the J end lost 0 bases, and 14 bases lay between the germline ends. CDR3 nucleotide sequence: TGTGCCAGCAGCACCACAGGGGACTTCTCCTACGAGCAGTACTTC. Translation gives CASSTTGDFSYEQYF.

At least ten counts were recorded for this clonotype. The chain recombines TRBV6-2 or TRBV6-3 with TRBJ1-5; D ambiguous. This CDR3 region has 15 residues. V dropped 7 bases and J dropped 0 bases, with 13 bases sitting between them. Germline lookup yields CDR1 MNHEY and CDR2 SVGEGT. CDR3 in amino acids: CASKRRAASNQPQHF. The CDR3, as DNA: TGTGCCAGCAAGAGAAGGGCGGCTAGCAATCAGCCCCAGCATTTT.

The rearrangement uses TRBV15 and TRBJ2-7, with 7 nucleotides matching TRBD1. Germline V CDR1 and CDR2: LNHNV, YYDKDF (reference sequence). This CDR3 is 14 amino acids long. With V trimmed by 1 base and J by 3 bases, 3 bases remained unmatched. CDR3 nucleotides: TGTGCCACCAGCAGAGTGACAGGGTACTACGAGCAGTACTTC. Its translation: CATSRVTGYYEQYF.

Notes on this clonotype: A junction end diverges from the germline sequence, so it may reflect a read error. The chain employs TRBV9 and TRBJ2-3; D gene ambiguous. The CDR3 spans 14 residues. Germline V lookup: CDR1 SGDLS, CDR2 YYNGEE. The CDR3 loop reads CASSAQLGTDTQYF. DNA of the CDR3: TGTGCCAGCAGCGCCCAGTTGGGCACTGATACGCAGTATTTT.

The V call is TRBV20-1, the J call TRBJ2-3; 9 bases match TRBD1. After removal of 7 bases from V and 6 bases from J, the junction contained 8 bases not matched to a gene. The CDR3 extends over 13 amino acids. Germline V gives CDR1 DFQATT, CDR2 SNEGSKA (reference sequence). CDR3 region: CSVAQGAVDTQYF. CDR3 nucleotide sequence: TGCAGTGTCGCACAGGGGGCGGTGGATACGCAGTATTTT.

As regards this clonotype: A read error is possible here, since a much larger clone lies one base away. This chain links TRBV18 with TRBJ2-2; 8 bases line up with TRBD1. V shed 4 bases, J shed 9 bases, and the junction held 16 bases outside the gene matches. This CDR3 is built from 17 residues. CDR1 and CDR2 (germline): KGHSH, LQKENI. CDR3 in amino acids: CASSHSMTGAVTRELFF. CDR3 sequence (DNA): TGTGCCAGCTCACACTCCATGACAGGGGCCGTAACCAGGGAGCTGTTTTTT.

There are many counts of this clonotype. This chain links TRBV20-1 with TRBJ1-1, with D uncertain. From germline, CDR1 is DFQATT and CDR2 SNEGSKA (reference sequence). The V end was cut by 5 bases, the J end by 0 bases, with 10 bases between. This CDR3 is 13 amino acids long. CDR3 nucleotide sequence: TGCAGTGCTCCCTCACAGCTGAACACTGAAGCTTTCTTT. Translation: CSAPSQLNTEAFF.

This clonotype was found many times. The chain carries TRBV9 and TRBJ2-1; D is uncertain. CDR1 is SGDLS and CDR2 is YYNGEE in the germline V gene. This CDR3 is built from 13 residues. V lost 4 bases and J lost 6, with 11 bases in between. The CDR3 DNA reads as TGTGCCAGCAGCCTCCCCTCATCCAATGAGCAGTTCTTC. Amino acids: CASSLPSSNEQFF.

This clonotype was recorded at least ten times. The chain is built from TRBV18 and TRBJ2-4; TRBD1 is a possible D gene (5 bases). Germline V gives CDR1 KGHSH, CDR2 LQKENI. The CDR3 covers 14 residues. V lost 6 bases to trimming and J lost 6 bases, with 15 bases between them. This CDR3 reads CASSPLGQGNIQYF. The CDR3 coding sequence is TGTGCCAGCTCGCCCCTCGGGCAGGGAAACATTCAGTACTTC.

There are many counts of this clonotype. The V call is TRBV7-9, the J call TRBJ1-5; 7 positions match TRBD1. The CDR3 has 12 amino acids. Germline V gives CDR1 SEHNR, CDR2 FQNEAQ (reference sequence). With 1 base clipped from V and 12 bases from J, the junction kept 3 bases outside the gene matches. The CDR3 nucleotides are TGTGCCAGCAGCTTAGGGACAGGACTCCAGCATTTT. Encoded protein: CASSLGTGLQHF.

This clonotype occurred many times. The chain joins TRBV5-1 to TRBJ2-7, with 7 bases lining up with TRBD1. Germline V CDR1 and CDR2: SGHRS, YFSETQ. J gave up 2 bases and V 4 bases, and 12 bases lay outside the gene matches. The CDR3 spans 16 residues. As DNA, the CDR3 is TGCGCCAGCAGCAAAAAGACAGGGTACTCAACCTACGAGCAGTACTTC. Its translation: CASSKKTGYSTYEQYF.